This entry describes one T cell receptor beta chain. Source study methods: Cell counts per sample came from amplifying reference gene primers. This table comes from immunoSEQ multiplex PCR, and its TCRdb copy is limited to in-frame clones, with some not included. The V and J calls and clone size come from that table; D and trimming were worked out from the DNA. In the table there are about 120,000 clones, around 78% of which are singletons. This record comes from a study of blood T cell repertoires in COVID-19. Whole-study context: Collection of acute and convalescent COVID-19 samples took place in the United States, Italy and Spain. In each case, the material was cDNA or gDNA derived from T cells, B-cell-depleted T cells, or PBMCs.

This clonotype was sampled from a man in his 70s with acute or convalescent COVID-19. Material for sequencing was peripheral blood.

The CDR3 protein is CASSVGGVSTDTQYF. The CDR3, as DNA: TGTGCCAGCAGCGTAGGCGGGGTTAGCACAGATACGCAGTATTTT. This chain uses TRBV9 with TRBJ2-3, with D perhaps matching TRBD2 (6 bases). The CDR3 runs to 15 residues. The germline gives CDR1 SGDLS, CDR2 YYNGEE. The V end was cut by 0 bases, the J end by 0 bases, with 8 bases between.